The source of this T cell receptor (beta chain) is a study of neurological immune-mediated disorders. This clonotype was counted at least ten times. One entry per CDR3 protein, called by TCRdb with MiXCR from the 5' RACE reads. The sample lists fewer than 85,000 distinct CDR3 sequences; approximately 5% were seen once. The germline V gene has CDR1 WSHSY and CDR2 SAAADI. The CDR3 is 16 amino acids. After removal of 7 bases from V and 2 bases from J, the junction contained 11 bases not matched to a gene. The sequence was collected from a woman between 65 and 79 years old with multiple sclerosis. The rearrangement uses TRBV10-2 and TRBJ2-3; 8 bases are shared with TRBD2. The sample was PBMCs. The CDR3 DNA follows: TGCGCCAGCACAGGACTAGCCGGCCGATACACAGATACGCAGTATTTT. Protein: CASTGLAGRYTDTQYF.